The rows below give T cell receptor beta chains drawn from one sample of a study of identifying expanded T cells in peripheral blood. The assay was immunoSEQ multiplex PCR, and TCRdb's table has in-frame clones only and misses some. The sample yields some 75,000 clones, 85% to 90% seen once. The sample consisted of blood. The receptor source for this set is a person aged 18-69 years in good health. Both conserved end residues are part of each CDR3. The D gene is left open where the match is weak. Not all rows give a size; the values are once, few, many and, for expanded clones, a class.

>TRBV4-1|.|TRBJ1-2|.
TGCGCCAGCAGCCAAGGGGCAGGGGCTAAGGGTGACTATGGCTACACCTTC
CASSQGAGAKGDYGYTF
>TRBV11-2|.|TRBJ2-3|once
TGTGCCAGCAGCTTATCCAGTAGCACAGATACGCAGTATTTT
CASSLSSSTDTQYF
>TRBV10-3|.|TRBJ2-7|.
TGTGCCATCAGTTCACGGGGAGACCGCGGGTACGAGCAGTACTTC
CAISSRGDRGYEQYF
>TRBV20-1|.|TRBJ2-1|once
TGCAGTGCTATACACAACCCTGAGCAGTTCTTC
CSAIHNPEQFF
>TRBV7-6|TRBD2|TRBJ2-1|.
TGTGCCAGCAGCTTAGAACCGTCTAGCGGGAATGAGCAGTTCTTC
CASSLEPSSGNEQFF
>TRBV7-9|.|TRBJ2-5|.
TGTGCCAGCAGCCGCGTTGGGCAAGAGACCCAGTACTTC
CASSRVGQETQYF
>TRBV7-2|.|TRBJ2-1|.
TGTGCCAGCGGCCTTGGGAGATCGAATGAGCAGTTCTTC
CASGLGRSNEQFF
>TRBV6-6|TRBD2|TRBJ2-7|.
TGTGCCAGCAGTTACTCGGGACTAGAGTATTCCTACGAGCAGTACTTC
CASSYSGLEYSYEQYF
>TRBV6-5|.|TRBJ2-5|.
TGTGCCAGCAGCAGGGCCGATGAGACCCAGTACTTC
CASSRADETQYF
>TRBV6-5|.|TRBJ2-7|.
TGTGCCAGCAGTTACTCGGCGGGGTACTCCTACGAGCAGTACTTC
CASSYSAGYSYEQYF
>TRBV28|TRBD1|TRBJ1-6|.
TGTGCCAGTATCCCCCCGGGGACAGGGCGTTCACCCCTCCACTTT
CASIPPGTGRSPLHF
>TRBV19|TRBD1|TRBJ1-2|.
TGTGCCAGTAGCCCCCCCTCGGGACAGGGGGGCTTCGCCTTC
CASSPPSGQGGFAF
>TRBV7-2|TRBD2|TRBJ2-7|.
TGTGCCAGCAGCTTGGGCGGGGGGACGTCCTACGAGCAGTACTTC
CASSLGGGTSYEQYF
>TRBV29-1|TRBD1|TRBJ1-1|.
TGCAGCGCCGGGACAGGGTCGTCTGAAGCTTTCTTT
CSAGTGSSEAFF
>TRBV5-1|TRBD2|TRBJ2-3|.
TGCGCCAGCAGCATGGGACTAGCGGCTAGCACAGATACGCAGTATTTT
CASSMGLAASTDTQYF
>TRBV6-5|.|TRBJ2-7|.
TGTGCCAGCAGCCGAGGACGTGGCGAGCAGTACTTC
CASSRGRGEQYF
>TRBV7-3|.|TRBJ2-3|.
TGTGCCAGCAGCTTAATGGTCGGGGGCCACACAGATACGCAGTATTTT
CASSLMVGGHTDTQYF
>TRBV5-6|.|TRBJ2-7|.
TGTGCCAGCAGCTTGCCCGCCGGGGCTGTTAAGTACGAGCAGTACTTC
CASSLPAGAVKYEQYF
>TRBV6-5|TRBD1|TRBJ1-2|few
TGTGCCAGCAGTTGGGGGACAGGGTATGGCTACACCTTC
CASSWGTGYGYTF
>TRBV19|TRBD1|TRBJ1-5|.
TGTGCCAGTAGTACCCGGTTTGGACAGGGCGCAAATCAGCCCCAGCATTTT
CASSTRFGQGANQPQHF
>TRBV7-2|TRBD2|TRBJ2-7|.
TGTGCCAGCAGCTTAACGGCTAGCGGTCCCTACGAGCAGTACTTC
CASSLTASGPYEQYF
>TRBV7-7|TRBD2|TRBJ2-3|.
TGTGCTAGCAGCTCTAGCGGGGGGATGGATACGCAGTATTTT
CASSSSGGMDTQYF
>TRBV11-3|TRBD2|TRBJ2-4|.
TGTGCCAGCAGCCTCCACCCGAGGACTAGCGGGGGGGCTACATACATTCAGTACTTC
CASSLHPRTSGGATYIQYF
>TRBV28|.|TRBJ2-2|.
TGTGCCAGCAGTACAGGGCCCACCGGGGAGCTGTTTTTT
CASSTGPTGELFF
>TRBV27|TRBD2|TRBJ2-1|.
TGTGCCAGCAGTCCCACGGGGGGGCTGCGCGAGCAGTTCTTC
CASSPTGGLREQFF
>TRBV10-3|.|TRBJ1-1|.
TGTGCCATCAGTGAGGGTAAGGACTTGAACACTGAAGCTTTCTTT
CAISEGKDLNTEAFF
>TRBV4-3|.|TRBJ2-4|.
TGCGCCAGCAGCCAAGATATCCCAGGGTGGCCCAAAAACATTCAGTACTTC
CASSQDIPGWPKNIQYF
>TRBV5-1|TRBD2|TRBJ2-7|.
TGCGCCAGCATGGCCGGGACTAGCGGGGGAGAGCAGTACTTC
CASMAGTSGGEQYF
>TRBV7-3|TRBD2|TRBJ2-1|.
TGTGCCAGCAGCTTAACGCAGGGAGCGAGAGCGGGAGGTTCCGCCAATGAGCAGTTCTTC
CASSLTQGARAGGSANEQFF
>TRBV27|TRBD2|TRBJ2-7|few
TGTGCCAGCAGCGGAGCGGGGTACTCCTACGAGCAGTACTTC
CASSGAGYSYEQYF
>TRBV5-4|TRBD2|TRBJ2-3|.
TGTGCCAGCCAGGCCGGGAGGTTTACAGATACGCAGTATTTT
CASQAGRFTDTQYF
>TRBV5-1|.|TRBJ2-5|.
TGCGCCAGCAGCACCGAGGGAGAGACCCAGTACTTC
CASSTEGETQYF
>TRBV6-6|TRBD1|TRBJ1-2|.
TGTGCCAGCAGTTACCTTTACAGGGGGGATGGCTACACCTTC
CASSYLYRGDGYTF
>TRBV6-5|.|TRBJ2-1|.
TGTGCCAGTAAGGGGGACGAGCAGTTCTTC
CASKGDEQFF
>TRBV6-1|.|TRBJ1-2|.
TGTGCCAGCAGTGAAGCGCCGACTCAGTACTATGGCTACACCTTC
CASSEAPTQYYGYTF
>TRBV5-5|TRBD1|TRBJ1-5|.
TGTGCCAGCAGCTCTGGACAGGGAGGCAATCAGCCCCAGCATTTT
CASSSGQGGNQPQHF
>TRBV27|TRBD1|TRBJ2-7|.
TGTGCCAGTAAGAAACAGGGGGCGAACTACGAGCAGTACTTC
CASKKQGANYEQYF
>TRBV4-2|.|TRBJ2-1|few
TGTGCCAGCAGCCAGCACACGGGGGATGAGCAGTTCTTC
CASSQHTGDEQFF
>TRBV7-2|TRBD1|TRBJ2-1|.
TGTGCCAGCAGTAGACAGGGATTGGAGCAGTTCTTC
CASSRQGLEQFF
>TRBV29-1|TRBD1|TRBJ1-2|.
TGCAGCGTAGACAGGGCCTTGGGCTATGGCTACACCTTC
CSVDRALGYGYTF
>TRBV6-4|TRBD2|TRBJ2-6|.
TGTGCCAGCAGCACTAGCGGGACCTCTGGGGCCAACGTCCTGACTTTC
CASSTSGTSGANVLTF
>TRBV10-3|TRBD1|TRBJ2-3|few
TGTGCCATCAGTGGACGACAGGGAGGCACAGATACGCAGTATTTT
CAISGRQGGTDTQYF
>TRBV28|.|TRBJ1-4|.
TGTGCCAGCAGGAACTTCAGGGGCACCTTTCCTTCTAATGAAAAACTGTTTTTT
CASRNFRGTFPSNEKLFF
>TRBV11-2|TRBD1|TRBJ2-1|.
TGTGCCAGCAACCAGGGACAGGGGGCGAATGAGCAGTTCTTC
CASNQGQGANEQFF
>TRBV27|TRBD1|TRBJ2-7|.
TGTGCCAGCAGTCAACAGGGGGCGCCCTACGAGCAGTACTTC
CASSQQGAPYEQYF
>TRBV5-1|.|TRBJ1-3|once
TGCGCCAGCAGCTTGAACTCTGGAAACACCATATATTTT
CASSLNSGNTIYF
>TRBV5-4|TRBD2|TRBJ2-1|.
TGTGCCAGCAGCCTCCCGGGACTAGCGGGAGATGAGCAGTTCTTC
CASSLPGLAGDEQFF
>TRBV6-5|.|TRBJ2-2|.
TGTGCCAGCAGTTACGGGATCGGGGAAACCGGGGAGCTGTTTTTT
CASSYGIGETGELFF
>TRBV7-9|TRBD1|TRBJ1-5|.
TGTGCCAGCAGCTTACAGGGGGGATCAAATCAGCCCCAGCATTTT
CASSLQGGSNQPQHF
>TRBV10-1|TRBD1|TRBJ2-7|.
TGCGCCAGCAGTGGACAGGGTCTCCCCTACGAGCAGTACTTC
CASSGQGLPYEQYF
>TRBV4-1|TRBD2|TRBJ2-3|.
TGCGCCAGCAGCCAACATCGACTAGCGGGACCAGATACGCAGTATTTT
CASSQHRLAGPDTQYF
>TRBV6-6|.|TRBJ2-7|.
TGTGCCAGCAGTTACTCGAGAGGGGAGACCTACGAGCAGTACTTC
CASSYSRGETYEQYF
>TRBV5-4|TRBD2|TRBJ2-1|.
TGTGCCAGCAGCCCCGAAGGGACTAGCGGATACAATGAGCAGTTCTTC
CASSPEGTSGYNEQFF
>TRBV5-1|TRBD1|TRBJ1-2|.
TGCGCCAGCAGCAAGGAGGCAGCAGGGGGCGATGGCTACACCTTC
CASSKEAAGGDGYTF
>TRBV6-5|.|TRBJ1-1|.
TGTGCCAGCAGTTACTCTTACAGGGCCGGAAACACTGAAGCTTTCTTT
CASSYSYRAGNTEAFF
>TRBV19|TRBD2|TRBJ2-1|.
TGTGCCAGTGCCTTACTAGCGGGGGGTATTTACGGTGAGCAGTTCTTC
CASALLAGGIYGEQFF
>TRBV7-2|.|TRBJ1-1|.
TGTGCCAGCAGCTGGGTAAACACTGAAGCTTTCTTT
CASSWVNTEAFF
>TRBV5-1|TRBD2|TRBJ2-7|few
TGCGCCAGCAGCTTGGTCGCGGGGGGACCCTACGAGCAGTACTTC
CASSLVAGGPYEQYF